This T cell receptor (beta chain) was retrieved from a study of human T cells and chemical hapten exposure. This clonotype was observed a handful of times. V lost 5 bases and J lost 4, with 11 bases in between. This CDR3 spans 13 amino acids. Germline-derived CDR1 and CDR2 are SGHAT and FQNNGV. The library put unique molecular identifiers onto individual cDNA molecules. TCRdb independently ran MiXCR on the RACE reads; one entry per CDR3 protein. The sample has around 200,000 distinct CDR3 sequences; almost 30% are singletons. Time point meaning: pre-sensitization, week 0. The sample's treatment: therapeutic diphenylcyclopropenone sensitization with weekly scalp DPC.

Sequenced here: whole blood, sampled in connection with sensitization to the hapten diphenylcyclopropenone (DPC). This sequence joins TRBV11-2 and TRBJ1-1, with D possibly matching TRBD1 (5 bases). The TCR was taken from a woman aged 25 to 39 with alopecia areata. Some clones in this sample may be carry-over from other donors' samples. This CDR3 reads CASSKGPLTEAFF. The CDR3, as DNA: TGTGCCAGCAGCAAGGGACCGCTCACTGAAGCTTTCTTT. Together with reference TRBV11-2 and TRBJ1-1, the CDR3 gives the full variable domain: EAGVAQSPRYKIIEKRQSVAFWCNPISGHATLYWYQQILGQGPKLLIQFQNNGVVDDSQLPKDRFSAERLKGVDSTLKIQPAKLEDSAVYLCASSKGPLTEAFFGQGTRLTVV.